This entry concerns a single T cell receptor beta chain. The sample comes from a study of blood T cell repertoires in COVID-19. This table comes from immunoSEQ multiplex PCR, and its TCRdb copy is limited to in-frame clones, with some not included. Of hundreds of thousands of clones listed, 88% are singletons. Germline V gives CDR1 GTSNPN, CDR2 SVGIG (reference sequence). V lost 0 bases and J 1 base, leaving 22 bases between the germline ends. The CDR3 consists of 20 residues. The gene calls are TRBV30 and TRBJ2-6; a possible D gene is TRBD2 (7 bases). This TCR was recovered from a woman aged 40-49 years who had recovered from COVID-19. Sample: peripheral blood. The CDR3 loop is CAWSVLGGRASLSGANVLTF. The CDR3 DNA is TGTGCCTGGAGTGTACTCGGGGGGCGCGCTTCTTTATCTGGGGCCAACGTCCTGACTTTC.